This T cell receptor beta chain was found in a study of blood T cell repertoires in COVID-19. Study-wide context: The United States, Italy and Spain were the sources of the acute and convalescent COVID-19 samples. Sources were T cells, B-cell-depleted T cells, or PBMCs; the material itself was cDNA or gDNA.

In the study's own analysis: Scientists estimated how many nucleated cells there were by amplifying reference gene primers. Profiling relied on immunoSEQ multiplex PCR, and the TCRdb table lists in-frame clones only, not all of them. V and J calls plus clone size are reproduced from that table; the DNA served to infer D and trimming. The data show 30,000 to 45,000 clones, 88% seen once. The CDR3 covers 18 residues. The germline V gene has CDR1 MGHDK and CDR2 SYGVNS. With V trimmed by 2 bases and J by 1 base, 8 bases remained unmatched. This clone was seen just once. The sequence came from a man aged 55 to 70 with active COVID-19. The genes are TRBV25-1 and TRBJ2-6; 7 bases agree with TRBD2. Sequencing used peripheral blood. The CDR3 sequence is CASSETRGLYSGANVLTF. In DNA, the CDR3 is TGTGCCAGCAGTGAAACTAGGGGACTATATTCTGGGGCCAACGTCCTGACTTTC.